This TCR beta chain was recovered during a study of blood T cell repertoires in COVID-19. As for the study in general: Italy, Spain and the United States were the sources of the convalescent and acute COVID-19 samples. T cells, B-cell-depleted T cells, or PBMCs supplied cDNA or gDNA.

Some clones are missing from TCRdb's copy, which holds only in-frame ones; the method was immunoSEQ multiplex PCR. The sample has under 300,000 clones; roughly 80% are singletons. V was pared by 3 bases and J by 7 bases, with 10 bases of the junction left unmatched. The CDR3 runs 15 residues. Germline CDR1 KGHSH, CDR2 LQKENI. The TCR was taken from a woman in her forties or fifties who had recovered from COVID-19. Sequencing input: peripheral blood. The rearrangement links TRBV18 to TRBJ2-7, with TRBD1 identical over 9 bases. The CDR3 coding sequence is TGTGCCAGCTCACCTTCATTACAGGGGGCGGGAGAGCAGTACTTC. It specifies CASSPSLQGAGEQYF.